The clone carrying this T cell receptor (beta chain) was seen at least ten times. As yet, its antigen is unknown. The CDR3 sequence is 15 residues long. CDR1 SGHTA and CDR2 FQGTGA come from the germline V gene. Trimming at V came to 5 bases and at J to 7 bases, leaving 10 bases not matched to a gene. Unique molecular identifiers tagged the TCRbeta library. TCRdb fed the PCR reads into MiXCR, producing one record per CDR3 protein. The sample yields about 590,000 distinct CDR3 sequences, 13% seen once. This specimen belongs to a study of T-cell reconstitution after alpha-beta-depleted transplantation in children. General study results and limits: The study reportedly traced alpha-beta T cells about two months after transplant to several hundred expanded graft clones. The authors attributed T-cell counts and diversity one year after transplant mostly to newly produced T cells. Surviving recipient T cells and intrathymic progenitors accounted for some patients' high TCRbeta diversity at day 60.

The rearrangement uses TRBV7-3 and TRBJ2-1; 8 bases fit TRBD2. The source was PBMCs, mostly from graft donor cells, collected 360 days after TCRalphabeta/CD19-depleted stem cell transplant. The TCR was taken from a male patient younger than 18 who had a stem cell transplant for acute myeloid leukemia, so the T cells may come from the graft donor. CDR3 residues: CASSREGGDWNEQFF. CDR3 DNA: TGTGCCAGCAGCCGGGAGGGAGGAGACTGGAATGAGCAGTTCTTC. The whole variable domain, remainder taken from reference TRBV7-3 and TRBJ2-1, is GAGVSQTPSNKVTEKGKYVELRCDPISGHTALYWYRQSLGQGPEFLIYFQGTGAADDSGLPNDRFFAVRPEGSVSTLKIQRTERGDSAVYLCASSREGGDWNEQFFGPGTRLTVL.